This is a list of T cell receptor beta chains from one sample in a study of T cells in Graves' hyperthyroidism and ophthalmopathy. MiXCR, run by TCRdb on the multiplex PCR reads, gives a single entry per CDR3 protein. The profile shows approximately 570,000 distinct CDR3 sequences, nearly 20% of them singletons. The sample comprised blood. The receptor source for this set is a man aged 35 to 55 with Graves' ophthalmopathy. The conserved cysteine and the conserved F or W are not part of the CDR3 here.

v_gene: TRBV27; j_gene: TRBJ2-3; CDR3aa: ASSLSRAGTDTQY
v_gene: TRBV7-2; j_gene: TRBJ2-1; CDR3aa: ATAASGEYNEQF
v_gene: TRBV5-1; j_gene: TRBJ2-1; CDR3aa: ASTTSGGAREQF
v_gene: TRBV7-2; j_gene: TRBJ2-2; CDR3aa: ASSLPIGRTTGELF
v_gene: TRBV28; j_gene: TRBJ2-1; CDR3aa: ASSRVGRGRADVGEQF
v_gene: TRBV18; j_gene: TRBJ2-2; CDR3aa: VTGKGENTGELF
v_gene: TRBV5-6; j_gene: TRBJ2-1; CDR3aa: ASSFPGRGIYNEQF
v_gene: TRBV6-5; j_gene: TRBJ1-1; CDR3aa: ASSYSRVSEAF
v_gene: TRBV30; j_gene: TRBJ1-2; CDR3aa: AWSVRSQDGYT
v_gene: TRBV7-9; j_gene: TRBJ1-2; CDR3aa: ASSLWRGRGFGGYT
v_gene: TRBV7-9; j_gene: TRBJ2-7; CDR3aa: ASSSRTGVDEQY
v_gene: TRBV5-1; j_gene: TRBJ2-7; CDR3aa: ASSSLRDPDEQY
v_gene: TRBV11-1; j_gene: TRBJ2-1; CDR3aa: ASSPCSDGDEQF
v_gene: TRBV20-1; j_gene: TRBJ2-7; CDR3aa: SARGLAGDGEQY
v_gene: TRBV7-2; j_gene: TRBJ2-7; CDR3aa: ASSALAGSYEQY
v_gene: TRBV27; j_gene: TRBJ2-5; CDR3aa: ASSLWVGVQETQY
v_gene: TRBV7-2; j_gene: TRBJ2-5; CDR3aa: ASSLWGSGVRETQY
v_gene: TRBV2; j_gene: TRBJ2-5; CDR3aa: ASSELGGLETQY
v_gene: TRBV7-2; j_gene: TRBJ2-7; CDR3aa: ASSFDRGSSYEQY
v_gene: TRBV3-1; j_gene: TRBJ2-1; CDR3aa: ASSHTRQGYFNEQF
v_gene: TRBV5-1; j_gene: NA; CDR3aa: ASSLGVRDNEQY
v_gene: TRBV7-3; j_gene: TRBJ2-1; CDR3aa: ASSLTAGTPDEQF
v_gene: TRBV4-1; j_gene: TRBJ1-3; CDR3aa: ASRTPGSTSGNTIY
v_gene: TRBV6-1; j_gene: TRBJ1-1; CDR3aa: ASSEPGQREAF
v_gene: TRBV2; j_gene: TRBJ2-3; CDR3aa: ASLDGSTDTQY
v_gene: TRBV15; j_gene: TRBJ2-7; CDR3aa: ATSRGTRSDEQY
v_gene: TRBV6-2/TRBV6-3; j_gene: TRBJ1-1; CDR3aa: ASSGGRIMNTEAF
v_gene: TRBV27; j_gene: TRBJ2-5; CDR3aa: ASSSTGGKETQY
v_gene: TRBV18; j_gene: TRBJ2-7; CDR3aa: TSSPLGSYEQY
v_gene: TRBV12-3/TRBV12-4; j_gene: TRBJ2-2; CDR3aa: AWGQGDTGELF
v_gene: TRBV28; j_gene: TRBJ1-6; CDR3aa: ASSFAGGLGSGSPLH
v_gene: TRBV27; j_gene: TRBJ2-7; CDR3aa: ASSLSESYEQY
v_gene: TRBV18; j_gene: TRBJ1-1; CDR3aa: ASRRFQYTEAF
v_gene: TRBV11-2; j_gene: TRBJ2-5; CDR3aa: ASSFQGATTTY
v_gene: TRBV5-6; j_gene: TRBJ1-2; CDR3aa: ASSLGGSGYT
v_gene: TRBV28; j_gene: TRBJ1-1; CDR3aa: ASTPPLGPTEAF
v_gene: TRBV3-1; j_gene: TRBJ2-5; CDR3aa: ASSRNFVRGETQY
v_gene: TRBV28; j_gene: TRBJ1-2; CDR3aa: ASSPRPESYT
v_gene: TRBV30; j_gene: TRBJ2-6; CDR3aa: AWKEEGSGANVLT
v_gene: TRBV29-1; j_gene: TRBJ2-3; CDR3aa: SVAHSSGGGGDTQY
v_gene: TRBV18; j_gene: TRBJ2-1; CDR3aa: ASSRLAGGGDNEQF
v_gene: TRBV30; j_gene: TRBJ2-7; CDR3aa: AWAPGSHYEQY
v_gene: TRBV5-1; j_gene: TRBJ2-3; CDR3aa: ASSYPGGDTQY
v_gene: TRBV15; j_gene: TRBJ2-1; CDR3aa: ATSRDLDRGNEQF
v_gene: TRBV15; j_gene: TRBJ2-3; CDR3aa: ATSRGVGRRTDTQY
v_gene: TRBV29-1; j_gene: TRBJ2-1; CDR3aa: SVHTRSRDRRVGANEQF
v_gene: TRBV2; j_gene: TRBJ1-1; CDR3aa: ARGQGVGEAF
v_gene: TRBV25-1; j_gene: TRBJ1-4; CDR3aa: ASSDTGSLDEKLF